This T cell receptor beta chain was documented in a study of T cell responses to AZD1222 COVID-19 vaccine. This clone was seen a handful of times. Its antigen is still unknown. Trimming removed 5 bases from V and 8 bases from J, with 10 bases in between. There are 12 residues in the CDR3. Overall study results and limits: Clonal diversity was possibly underestimated; the donors were predominantly white British and more often female. Seropositivity was recorded at baseline in only 6 or 7 AZD1222 recipients. Without day 14 samples, only post-peak T cell repertoires were studied.

TCRdb keeps only in-frame clones here, not all; method: immunoSEQ multiplex PCR. The sample records roughly 160,000 clones, roughly nine tenths being singletons. Sequencing used peripheral blood, obtained on day 0 of AZD1222 vaccination. The sequence derives from an adult in good health. This chain links TRBV12-3 or TRBV12-4 with TRBJ1-3; unclear D gene. The CDR3 DNA reads TGTGCCAGCAGTCAATCGGCGGACACCATATATTTT. Protein product: CASSQSADTIYF.